This is a list of T cell receptor beta chains from one sample in a study of cytomegalovirus exposure and HLA in healthy donors. The assay was immunoSEQ multiplex PCR, and TCRdb's table has in-frame clones only and misses some. Here the sample spans approximately 160,000 clones, 75% to 90% being singletons. Sequencing was done on a sample of PBMCs. These receptors came from a human donor in good health. Both conserved end residues are part of each CDR3. The D gene is left open where the match is weak. A row's size may be missing; if present it is once, few, many or a size class.

V gene: TRBV20-1
D gene: -
J gene: TRBJ2-7
clone size: -
CDR3 protein: CSASPGKEQYF
CDR3 DNA: TGCAGTGCTAGCCCGGGTAAAGAGCAGTACTTC

V gene: TRBV5-8
D gene: -
J gene: TRBJ2-3
clone size: -
CDR3 protein: CASSLDTGGNTDTQYF
CDR3 DNA: TGTGCCAGCAGCTTGGATACCGGGGGAAACACAGATACGCAGTATTTT

V gene: TRBV6-6
D gene: TRBD2
J gene: TRBJ2-1
clone size: -
CDR3 protein: CASTYGPGGSEQFF
CDR3 DNA: TGTGCCAGCACCTACGGACCGGGGGGGAGTGAGCAGTTCTTC

V gene: TRBV7-3
D gene: TRBD1
J gene: TRBJ1-2
clone size: once
CDR3 protein: CASSSEPGQGACGYTF
CDR3 DNA: TGTGCCAGCAGCTCGGAACCGGGACAGGGGGCGTGTGGCTACACCTTC

V gene: TRBV9
D gene: TRBD2
J gene: TRBJ2-1
clone size: -
CDR3 protein: CASSVAGGVEQFF
CDR3 DNA: TGTGCCAGCAGCGTAGCGGGGGGGGTTGAGCAGTTCTTC

V gene: TRBV7-2
D gene: TRBD2
J gene: TRBJ2-5
clone size: -
CDR3 protein: CASRSGGLQETQYF
CDR3 DNA: TGTGCCAGCAGGAGCGGGGGCCTCCAAGAGACCCAGTACTTC

V gene: TRBV19
D gene: TRBD1
J gene: TRBJ1-2
clone size: few
CDR3 protein: CASSRDRGYGYTF
CDR3 DNA: TGTGCCAGTAGTAGGGACAGGGGTTATGGCTACACCTTC

V gene: TRBV9
D gene: TRBD1
J gene: TRBJ2-4
clone size: -
CDR3 protein: CARQGAKNIQYF
CDR3 DNA: TGTGCCAGACAGGGGGCCAAAAACATTCAGTACTTC

V gene: TRBV27
D gene: -
J gene: TRBJ2-7
clone size: few
CDR3 protein: CASSYGGLSYEQYF
CDR3 DNA: TGTGCCAGCAGTTACGGGGGGCTTTCCTACGAGCAGTACTTC

V gene: TRBV4-3
D gene: TRBD1
J gene: TRBJ1-6
clone size: -
CDR3 protein: CASSHDHLTGNNSPLHF
CDR3 DNA: TGCGCCAGCAGCCACGACCATTTGACAGGGAACAATTCACCCCTCCACTTT

V gene: TRBV4-2
D gene: TRBD1
J gene: TRBJ1-5
clone size: -
CDR3 protein: CASSPLSTGTGNNQPQHF
CDR3 DNA: TGTGCCAGCAGCCCCCTTTCGACGGGGACAGGGAATAATCAGCCCCAGCATTTT

V gene: TRBV5-1
D gene: TRBD1
J gene: TRBJ1-2
clone size: once
CDR3 protein: CASSLGLRDSTGYTF
CDR3 DNA: TGCGCCAGCAGCTTGGGGCTTAGGGACAGCACTGGCTACACCTTC

V gene: TRBV5-1
D gene: TRBD1
J gene: TRBJ2-3
clone size: -
CDR3 protein: CASSFKTGVRTDTQYF
CDR3 DNA: TGCGCCAGCAGCTTTAAGACAGGGGTTCGCACAGATACGCAGTATTTT

V gene: TRBV6-4
D gene: -
J gene: TRBJ2-1
clone size: -
CDR3 protein: CASSDEAASYNEQFF
CDR3 DNA: TGTGCCAGCAGTGACGAGGCTGCTTCCTACAATGAGCAGTTCTTC

V gene: TRBV7-9
D gene: -
J gene: TRBJ1-1
clone size: -
CDR3 protein: CASSPRGIEAFF
CDR3 DNA: TGTGCCAGCAGCCCTAGAGGGATAGAAGCTTTCTTT

V gene: TRBV7-9
D gene: -
J gene: TRBJ2-7
clone size: -
CDR3 protein: CASSLGRGYEQYF
CDR3 DNA: TGTGCCAGCAGCTTAGGGAGGGGATACGAGCAGTACTTC

V gene: TRBV6-5
D gene: -
J gene: TRBJ1-5
clone size: -
CDR3 protein: CASSYDRNSNQPQHF
CDR3 DNA: TGTGCCAGCAGTTACGACAGAAATAGCAATCAGCCCCAGCATTTT

V gene: TRBV7-8
D gene: TRBD2
J gene: TRBJ2-3
clone size: once
CDR3 protein: CASSSPSGVSTDTQYF
CDR3 DNA: TGTGCCAGCAGCTCCCCTAGCGGGGTAAGCACAGATACGCAGTATTTT

V gene: TRBV14
D gene: TRBD1
J gene: TRBJ1-2
clone size: few
CDR3 protein: CASSHKDRVWYGYTF
CDR3 DNA: TGTGCCAGCAGCCACAAGGACAGGGTTTGGTATGGCTACACCTTC

V gene: TRBV2
D gene: -
J gene: TRBJ2-7
clone size: -
CDR3 protein: CASSEWRASSYEQYF
CDR3 DNA: TGTGCCAGCAGTGAATGGCGGGCGAGCTCCTACGAGCAGTACTTC

V gene: TRBV4-3
D gene: -
J gene: TRBJ2-7
clone size: -
CDR3 protein: CASSQVQGGSYEQYF
CDR3 DNA: TGCGCCAGCAGCCAGGTACAAGGGGGTTCCTACGAGCAGTACTTC

V gene: TRBV11-3
D gene: -
J gene: TRBJ1-3
clone size: -
CDR3 protein: CASSHLTGNTIYF
CDR3 DNA: TGTGCCAGCAGCCACCTAACTGGAAACACCATATATTTT

V gene: TRBV7-9
D gene: -
J gene: TRBJ1-1
clone size: -
CDR3 protein: CASSLSGTEAFF
CDR3 DNA: TGTGCCAGCAGCTTATCCGGGACAGAAGCTTTCTTT

V gene: TRBV5-4
D gene: -
J gene: TRBJ1-1
clone size: -
CDR3 protein: CASSLNGGRVAFF
CDR3 DNA: TGTGCCAGCAGCTTAAACGGAGGGCGAGTAGCTTTCTTT

V gene: TRBV19
D gene: -
J gene: TRBJ1-6
clone size: -
CDR3 protein: CASSIAGNDNSPLHF
CDR3 DNA: TGTGCCAGTAGTATCGCAGGGAACGATAATTCACCCCTCCACTTT

V gene: TRBV7-9
D gene: TRBD1
J gene: TRBJ2-7
clone size: -
CDR3 protein: CASSFPGTGTYEQYF
CDR3 DNA: TGTGCCAGCAGCTTCCCCGGGACAGGGACTTACGAGCAGTACTTC

V gene: TRBV7-6
D gene: TRBD1
J gene: TRBJ2-7
clone size: -
CDR3 protein: CASSKIRDRAYEQYF
CDR3 DNA: TGTGCCAGCAGCAAGATTCGGGACAGAGCCTACGAGCAGTACTTC

V gene: TRBV6-1
D gene: -
J gene: TRBJ2-7
clone size: -
CDR3 protein: CASSEGRAEQYF
CDR3 DNA: TGTGCCAGCAGTGAGGGCAGGGCCGAGCAGTACTTC

V gene: TRBV7-9
D gene: -
J gene: TRBJ1-5
clone size: -
CDR3 protein: CASSLSYNQPQHF
CDR3 DNA: TGTGCCAGCAGCTTATCGTACAATCAGCCCCAGCATTTT

V gene: TRBV15
D gene: -
J gene: TRBJ2-3
clone size: -
CDR3 protein: CATSSPSDRGTDTQYF
CDR3 DNA: TGTGCCACCAGCAGCCCGAGTGATAGGGGGACAGATACGCAGTATTTT

V gene: TRBV2
D gene: -
J gene: TRBJ1-1
clone size: -
CDR3 protein: CASSPTGVAFF
CDR3 DNA: TGTGCCAGCAGCCCGACCGGGGTAGCTTTCTTT

V gene: TRBV9
D gene: -
J gene: TRBJ1-2
clone size: -
CDR3 protein: CASSVEWGLGYGYTF
CDR3 DNA: TGTGCCAGCAGCGTAGAGTGGGGCTTGGGCTATGGCTACACCTTC

V gene: TRBV9
D gene: TRBD1
J gene: TRBJ2-5
clone size: few
CDR3 protein: CASSARAGQGRETQYF
CDR3 DNA: TGTGCCAGCAGCGCCCGGGCGGGACAGGGGAGGGAGACCCAGTACTTC

V gene: TRBV7-3
D gene: -
J gene: TRBJ2-7
clone size: -
CDR3 protein: CASSLGAGGAYEQYF
CDR3 DNA: TGTGCCAGCAGCTTAGGAGCCGGGGGAGCCTACGAGCAGTACTTC

V gene: TRBV9
D gene: -
J gene: TRBJ2-3
clone size: -
CDR3 protein: CASSVAPRSRLTDTQYF
CDR3 DNA: TGTGCCAGCAGCGTAGCTCCCCGCAGTCGCCTCACAGATACGCAGTATTTT

V gene: TRBV7-6
D gene: -
J gene: TRBJ2-5
clone size: few
CDR3 protein: CASSLEASPETQYF
CDR3 DNA: TGTGCCAGCAGCTTAGAGGCTAGTCCAGAGACCCAGTACTTC

V gene: TRBV27
D gene: -
J gene: TRBJ1-6
clone size: -
CDR3 protein: CASSFPNSPLHF
CDR3 DNA: TGTGCCAGCAGTTTCCCGAATTCACCCCTCCACTTT

V gene: TRBV27
D gene: -
J gene: TRBJ1-5
clone size: -
CDR3 protein: CASSLSLTGRQHF
CDR3 DNA: TGTGCCAGCAGTTTATCCCTCACAGGGCGCCAGCATTTT

V gene: TRBV7-2
D gene: -
J gene: TRBJ1-1
clone size: -
CDR3 protein: CASKTPNRGEAFF
CDR3 DNA: TGTGCCAGCAAAACCCCGAACCGGGGTGAGGCTTTCTTT

V gene: TRBV5-4
D gene: -
J gene: TRBJ2-7
clone size: -
CDR3 protein: CASSRGMDNSYEQYF
CDR3 DNA: TGTGCCAGCAGCCGTGGCATGGACAACTCCTACGAGCAGTACTTC

V gene: TRBV6-5
D gene: TRBD2
J gene: TRBJ2-5
clone size: -
CDR3 protein: CASVGGYQETQYF
CDR3 DNA: TGTGCCAGCGTGGGGGGGTACCAAGAGACCCAGTACTTC

V gene: TRBV7-2
D gene: TRBD2
J gene: TRBJ2-1
clone size: -
CDR3 protein: CASTSSGGEYNEQFF
CDR3 DNA: TGTGCCAGTACCTCTAGCGGGGGGGAATACAATGAGCAGTTCTTC

V gene: TRBV21-1
D gene: -
J gene: TRBJ2-5
clone size: -
CDR3 protein: CASSPGRGGETQYF
CDR3 DNA: TGTGCCAGCTCGCCCGGGCGGGGGGGAGAGACCCAGTACTTC

V gene: TRBV19
D gene: -
J gene: TRBJ1-3
clone size: once
CDR3 protein: CASSAQGTGNTIYF
CDR3 DNA: TGTGCCAGTAGTGCACAGGGAACTGGAAACACCATATATTTT

V gene: TRBV7-2
D gene: TRBD1
J gene: TRBJ1-1
clone size: -
CDR3 protein: CASSLAGTVYQGAFF
CDR3 DNA: TGTGCCAGCAGCTTAGCCGGGACAGTCTACCAGGGAGCTTTCTTT

V gene: TRBV2
D gene: -
J gene: TRBJ2-1
clone size: once
CDR3 protein: CASMWGGPNEQFF
CDR3 DNA: TGTGCCAGCATGTGGGGGGGCCCCAATGAGCAGTTCTTC

V gene: TRBV4-3
D gene: TRBD1
J gene: TRBJ1-6
clone size: -
CDR3 protein: CASSQEPRGKSPLHF
CDR3 DNA: TGCGCCAGCAGCCAAGAACCCAGGGGGAAATCACCCCTCCACTTT